This section outlines one T cell receptor (beta chain) sequence together with its context. Its target is not known. This sample stems from a study of cytomegalovirus exposure and HLA in healthy donors. Study in general: There were 70 million to 95 million unique TCRs (from HLA-typed donors) in an early data release. Within the Caucasian-associated ancestry cluster were about 81% of the 350 to 400 genotyped donors.

The PCR used 60 Vbeta and 13 Jbeta primers. Generated by immunoSEQ multiplex PCR, the TCRdb table keeps only in-frame clones and is missing some. The sample comprises 150,000 to 200,000 clones, roughly four fifths of which are singletons, and around 2% rests with the top ten. V lost 0 bases to trimming and J lost 2 bases, with 8 bases between them. Germline values: CDR1 LGHNA, CDR2 YSLEER. This CDR3 comprises 14 residues. Study results and limitations: Earlier results showed most TCR beta V segments being productive about 90% or about 30% of the time. In vitro data verified a few CMV-associated chains as specific for CMV antigens.

This TCR was recovered from a young man in good health and CMV-seronegative. Sequences were obtained from PBMCs. The gene calls are TRBV4-3 and TRBJ2-7; no clear D gene. The CDR3 DNA is TGCGCCAGCAGCCAAGATGGCACCACCTACGAGCAGTACTTC. Its translation: CASSQDGTTYEQYF.